Below, 25 T cell receptor beta chains from the same sample are listed, as sequenced in a study of HIV-infected patients and healthy controls. Alpha and beta constant-region primers primed reverse transcription of around 500 ng RNA. Using multiplexing indices, alpha and beta chain libraries were generated apart by chain-specific third strand synthesis. One entry per CDR3 protein results from TCRdb running MiXCR on the 5' RACE reads. The data contain several thousand distinct CDR3 sequences, less than 9% of them singletons. Roughly three months, about 14 weeks, into antiretroviral therapy, follow-up blood was collected. Whole blood was used without fractionation, so all unsorted peripheral T cells were included. Specimen: blood, collected during antiretroviral therapy. These receptor sequences come from an adult with HIV infection.

This clonotype has ten or more counts. J is TRBJ2-3 and V is TRBV10-2; D might be TRBD1 or TRBD2, each matching 5 bases. The germline CDR1 and CDR2 sequences are WSHSY and SAAADI. V was clipped by 7 bases and J by 2 bases, with 19 bases between them. This CDR3 has 16 amino acids. The CDR3 reads CASKSPGWDPTDTQYF. CDR3 nucleotides: TGCGCCAGCAAAAGCCCGGGTTGGGACCCCACAGATACGCAGTATTTT.

By sample share, this clonotype is medium-sized (0.01 to 0.1%). The chain couples TRBV12-3 or TRBV12-4 to TRBJ2-7; D is unclear. The CDR3 loop spans 11 amino acids. V lost 2 bases and J 6 bases, leaving 5 bases between the germline ends. The CDR3, as DNA: TGTGCCAGCAGTTTAATGGCCGAGCAGTACTTC. It codes for CASSLMAEQYF.

This clonotype rates as medium-sized. The V call is TRBV7-9, the J call TRBJ2-3; perhaps D is TRBD1 or TRBD2 (5 bases each). V was clipped by 5 bases and J by 7 bases, with 13 bases between them. This CDR3 is built from 13 residues. Germline assignment: CDR1 SEHNR and CDR2 FQNEAQ (reference sequence). The CDR3 sequence is CASSLGGQNTQYF. CDR3 in DNA: TGTGCCAGCAGCCTCGGAGGACAAAATACGCAGTATTTT.

This clonotype has a count of ten or more. J is TRBJ2-7 and V is TRBV6-5; 9 bases are shared with TRBD1. This CDR3 is 12 amino acids long. CDR1 and CDR2 (germline): MNHEY, SVGAGI. V gave up 6 bases and J gave up 11 bases; unmatched junction bases: 8. The CDR3 sequence: CASRMGQGVEYF. DNA of the CDR3: TGTGCCAGCAGGATGGGACAGGGAGTCGAGTACTTC.

This clonotype is categorized as medium-sized (0.01 to 0.1%). The genes are TRBV3-1 and TRBJ2-3, with TRBD2 identical over 14 bases. This CDR3 is built from 18 residues. The J segment lost 4 bases and the V segment lost 3 bases, leaving 9 bases of the junction unmatched. The germline V gene encodes CDR1 LGHDT and CDR2 YNNKEL (reference sequence). The CDR3 loop reads CASSHLGLAGVGADTQYF. The CDR3 nucleotides are TGTGCCAGCAGCCATCTGGGACTAGCGGGAGTTGGAGCAGATACGCAGTATTTT.

This clonotype is deemed medium-sized. The genes are TRBV29-1 and TRBJ2-7; TRBD2 matches 12 bases. Per the germline V gene, CDR1 is SQVTM and CDR2 is ANQGSEA. J was trimmed by 3 bases and V by 6 bases; bases with no gene match: 3. The CDR3 is made up of 13 amino acids. The CDR3 DNA sequence: TGCAGCGTAGGACTAGCGGGGTACTACGAGCAGTACTTC. This sequence encodes CSVGLAGYYEQYF.

This clonotype was counted ten times or more. The chain carries TRBV29-1 and TRBJ2-2, with no clear D. Trimming took off 2 bases at V and 0 bases at J, with 13 bases between the two ends. The CDR3 extends over 16 amino acids. Germline values: CDR1 SQVTM, CDR2 ANQGSEA. DNA of the CDR3: TGCAGCGTTGAATCGTCAGCAAGTTCGAACACCGGGGAGCTGTTTTTT. This sequence encodes CSVESSASSNTGELFF.

This clonotype is labeled medium-sized. The rearrangement joins TRBV4-1 to TRBJ2-7; perhaps TRBD1 as D (6 bases). Germline V gene sequence: CDR1 MGHRA, CDR2 YSYEKL. The CDR3 is 17 residues long. The V gene lost 1 base and the J gene lost 3 bases, with 19 bases spanning the gap. CDR3 nucleotide sequence: TGCGCCAGCAGCCAAGGATTCTACCGGGACACCAGCTACGAGCAGTACTTC. As protein: CASSQGFYRDTSYEQYF.

By share, this clonotype counts as medium-sized. This chain joins TRBV6-1 and TRBJ2-7; D assignment may be TRBD1 or TRBD2 (5 bases each). The CDR3 runs to 17 residues. V was shortened by 5 bases and J by 0 bases, with 20 bases between the two germline ends. The V gene's germline CDR1 is MNHNS and CDR2 SASEGT. The CDR3 region has the DNA TGTGCCAGCAGTCTGGGACGGTCAGATTACGACTCCTACGAGCAGTACTTC. Its protein product is CASSLGRSDYDSYEQYF.

Within the sample, this clonotype is medium-sized. The CDR3 DNA is TGTGCCAGCAGTTTGACCACAGACACAGATACGCAGTATTTT. It yields the protein CASSLTTDTDTQYF. This chain uses TRBV27 with TRBJ2-3; D remains ambiguous. The CDR3 has 14 amino acids. The V gene lost 3 bases and the J gene lost 2 bases, with 9 bases spanning the gap. CDR1 is MNHEY and CDR2 is SMNVEV in the germline V gene (reference sequence).

In its sample, this clonotype was seen many times. The chain carries TRBV10-1 and TRBJ1-6, with D unclear. This CDR3 has 13 amino acids. Germline-derived CDR1 and CDR2 are WNHNN and SYGVQD (reference sequence). The V end lost 0 bases, the J end lost 9 bases, and 6 bases lay between the germline ends. In DNA form, the CDR3 reads TGCGCCAGCAGTGAGTCCGGGAGTTCACCCCTCCACTTT. This encodes CASSESGSSPLHF.

This clonotype was observed many times. The chain has TRBV28 and TRBJ1-2; no reliable D call. The CDR3 contains 13 residues. Trimming took 3 bases from V and 1 from J, leaving 6 bases between them. The germline CDR1 and CDR2 sequences are MDHEN and SYDVKM. Here the CDR3 DNA reads TGTGCCAGCAGTTTCCGGGATAACTATGGCTACACCTTC. The encoded protein is CASSFRDNYGYTF.

This clonotype appeared many times. DNA for the CDR3: TGTGCCATCAGTGCGTCGGGAGGGCCTTACGAGCAGTACTTC. It codes for CAISASGGPYEQYF. The J gene is TRBJ2-7, the V gene TRBV10-3, with TRBD2 matching over 8 bases. Unmatched junction bases numbered 6, after V lost 4 bases and J lost 4 bases. This CDR3 has 14 residues. Looked up from germline, CDR1 is ENHRY and CDR2 is SYGVKD.

The sample holds a few counts of this clonotype. The chain has TRBV12-3 or TRBV12-4 and TRBJ2-1; D gene unclear. V lost 3 bases and J 9 bases, leaving 6 bases between the germline ends. This CDR3 is built from 11 residues. The CDR3 protein is CASSFLGEQFF. CDR3 in DNA: TGTGCCAGCAGTTTCTTGGGTGAGCAGTTCTTC.

This clonotype has ten or more counts. The chain links TRBV7-2 to TRBJ2-7; either TRBD1 or TRBD2 may supply D (5 bases each). V was trimmed by 5 bases and J by 7 bases, leaving 18 bases between them. CDR1 SGHTA and CDR2 FQGNSA come from the germline V gene. The length of the CDR3 is 14 residues. The chain's CDR3 is CASSQVQGVWEQYF. The CDR3 nucleotides read TGTGCCAGCAGCCAAGTCCAGGGAGTTTGGGAGCAGTACTTC.

This clonotype appeared many times. CDR3 sequence (DNA): TGTGCCAGCGGGTACTACGAGCAGTACTTC. Translating it yields CASGYYEQYF. J is TRBJ2-7 and V is TRBV6-2 or TRBV6-3; D gene uncertain. V was trimmed by 8 bases and J by 3 bases, leaving 5 bases between them. Germline V gene sequence: CDR1 MNHEY, CDR2 SVGEGT. The CDR3 covers 10 residues.

This clonotype is labeled medium-sized. V and J are TRBV7-8 and TRBJ2-5; D unresolved. The V end was cut by 5 bases, the J end by 7 bases, with 8 bases between. This CDR3 region has 11 residues. Germline V gene sequence: CDR1 SGHVS, CDR2 FQNEAQ. The CDR3 here is CASSDPRTQYF. CDR3 bases: TGTGCCAGCAGCGATCCCCGGACCCAGTACTTC.

The genes are TRBV20-1 and TRBJ1-2; D gene uncertain. The CDR3 has 15 residues. V lost 0 bases and J 5 bases, leaving 16 bases between the germline ends. Looked up from germline, CDR1 is DFQATT and CDR2 is SNEGSKA (reference sequence). Here the CDR3 reads CSARDPAVFGYGYTF. DNA for the CDR3: TGCAGTGCTAGAGATCCTGCAGTTTTCGGGTATGGCTACACCTTC.

In this sample, this clonotype turned up many times. The chain recombines TRBV10-3 with TRBJ2-5; D perhaps matches TRBD1 (5 bases). V lost 7 bases, J lost 0 bases, and 15 bases lay in between. Germline V gene data show CDR1 as ENHRY and CDR2 as SYGVKD. CDR3 size: 15 residues. In DNA, the CDR3 is TGTGCCATCATGGGGCAGGAAGGGGACCAAGAGACCCAGTACTTC. This gives the protein CAIMGQEGDQETQYF.

This clonotype has at least ten counts. The genes are TRBV6-6 and TRBJ2-1; TRBD1 is a possible D gene (6 bases). The V gene lost 7 bases and the J gene lost 0 bases, with 10 bases spanning the gap. This CDR3 comprises 14 residues. CDR1 and CDR2 from the germline V gene are MNHNY and SVGAGI (reference sequence). CDR3 DNA: TGTGCCAGCAAAAGGACAGCCTCCTACAATGAGCAGTTCTTC. Its translation: CASKRTASYNEQFF.

In this sample, this clonotype is medium-sized. J is TRBJ2-2 and V is TRBV12-3 or TRBV12-4; the D gene is possibly TRBD1 (5 bases). With 3 bases removed from V and 3 bases from J, the gap between germline ends came to 8 bases. This CDR3 has 14 amino acids. CDR3 loop: CASSFPGYTGELFF. The CDR3, as DNA: TGTGCCAGCAGTTTCCCAGGGTACACCGGGGAGCTGTTTTTT.

This clonotype is labeled as medium-sized (0.01 to 0.1%). This chain joins TRBV2 and TRBJ1-5, with D uncertain. The germline V gene has CDR1 SNHLY and CDR2 FYNNEI. The V and J ends lost 4 bases and 3 bases respectively, with 7 bases between them. The CDR3 has 13 amino acids. CDR3 coding DNA: TGTGCCAGCAGTGCGCAGGTCAATCAGCCCCAGCATTTT. Encoded protein: CASSAQVNQPQHF.

In its sample, this clonotype is medium-sized. The chain links TRBV11-2 to TRBJ2-1, with 9 bases fitting TRBD2. Unmatched junction bases numbered 3, after V lost 1 base and J lost 5 bases. CDR3 size: 15 residues. Germline CDR1 and CDR2: SGHAT and FQNNGV. For the CDR3, the DNA is TGTGCCAGCAGCTTAGGAGCGGGGGGCAACAATGAGCAGTTCTTC. As protein: CASSLGAGGNNEQFF.

The genes are TRBV5-1 and TRBJ2-1; the D is unclear. With 0 bases removed from V and 0 bases from J, the gap between germline ends came to 7 bases. The CDR3 covers 15 residues. Germline CDR1 is SGHRS and CDR2 is YFSETQ. Here the CDR3 DNA reads TGCGCCAGCAGCTTGGATGCGAGCTCCTACAATGAGCAGTTCTTC. Translation: CASSLDASSYNEQFF.

This clonotype was recorded many times. The genes are TRBV5-1 and TRBJ2-2; D is unresolved. Germline V lookup: CDR1 SGHRS, CDR2 YFSETQ. V was clipped by 2 bases and J by 6 bases, with 8 bases between them. The CDR3 covers 13 residues. The CDR3 is CASSFQDPGELFF. The DNA for the CDR3 is TGCGCCAGCAGCTTCCAAGACCCCGGGGAGCTGTTTTTT.